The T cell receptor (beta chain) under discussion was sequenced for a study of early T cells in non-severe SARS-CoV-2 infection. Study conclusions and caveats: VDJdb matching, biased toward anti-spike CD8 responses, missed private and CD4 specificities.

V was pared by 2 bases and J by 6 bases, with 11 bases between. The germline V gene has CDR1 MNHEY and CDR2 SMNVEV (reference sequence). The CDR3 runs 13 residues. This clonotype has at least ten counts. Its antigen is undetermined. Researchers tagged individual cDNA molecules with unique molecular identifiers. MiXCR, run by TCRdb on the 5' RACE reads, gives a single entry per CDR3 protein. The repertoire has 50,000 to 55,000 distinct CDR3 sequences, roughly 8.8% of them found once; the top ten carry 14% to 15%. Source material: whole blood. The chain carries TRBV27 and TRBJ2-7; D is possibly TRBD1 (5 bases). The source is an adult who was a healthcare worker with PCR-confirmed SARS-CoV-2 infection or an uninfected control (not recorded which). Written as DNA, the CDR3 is TGTGCCAGCAGTTTAGACGAAGGGGCCGAGCAGTACTTC. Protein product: CASSLDEGAEQYF.